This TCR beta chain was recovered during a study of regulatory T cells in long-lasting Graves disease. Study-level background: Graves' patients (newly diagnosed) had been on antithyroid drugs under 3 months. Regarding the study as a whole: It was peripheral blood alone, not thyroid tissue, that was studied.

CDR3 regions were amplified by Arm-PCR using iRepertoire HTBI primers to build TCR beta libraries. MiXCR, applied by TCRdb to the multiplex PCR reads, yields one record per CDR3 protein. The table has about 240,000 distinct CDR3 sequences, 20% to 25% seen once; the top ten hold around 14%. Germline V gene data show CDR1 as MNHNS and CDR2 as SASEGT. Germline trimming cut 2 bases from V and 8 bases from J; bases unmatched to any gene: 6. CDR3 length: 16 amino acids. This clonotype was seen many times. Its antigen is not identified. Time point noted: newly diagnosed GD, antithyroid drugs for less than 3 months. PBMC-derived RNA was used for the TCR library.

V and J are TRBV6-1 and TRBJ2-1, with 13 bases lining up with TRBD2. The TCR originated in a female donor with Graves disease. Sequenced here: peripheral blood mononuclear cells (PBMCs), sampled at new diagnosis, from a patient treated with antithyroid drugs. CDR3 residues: CASSERTSGSFDEQFF. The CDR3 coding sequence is TGTGCCAGCAGTGAACGGACTAGCGGGAGTTTTGATGAGCAGTTCTTC.